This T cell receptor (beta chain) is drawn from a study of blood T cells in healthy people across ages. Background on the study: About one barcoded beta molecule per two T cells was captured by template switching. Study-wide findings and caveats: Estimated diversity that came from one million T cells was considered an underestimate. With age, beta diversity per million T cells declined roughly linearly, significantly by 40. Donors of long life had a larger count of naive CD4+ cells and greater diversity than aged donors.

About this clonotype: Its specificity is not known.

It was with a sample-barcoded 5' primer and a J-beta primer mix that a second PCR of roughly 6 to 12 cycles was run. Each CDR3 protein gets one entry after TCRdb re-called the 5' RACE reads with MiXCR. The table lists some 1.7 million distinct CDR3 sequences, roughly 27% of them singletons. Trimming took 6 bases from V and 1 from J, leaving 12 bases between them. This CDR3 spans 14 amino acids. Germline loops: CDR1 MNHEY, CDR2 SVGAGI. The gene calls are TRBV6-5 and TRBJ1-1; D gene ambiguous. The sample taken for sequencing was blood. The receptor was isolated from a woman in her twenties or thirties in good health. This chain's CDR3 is CASRRETANTEAFF. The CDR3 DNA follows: TGTGCCAGCAGGAGGGAGACCGCGAACACTGAAGCTTTCTTT.